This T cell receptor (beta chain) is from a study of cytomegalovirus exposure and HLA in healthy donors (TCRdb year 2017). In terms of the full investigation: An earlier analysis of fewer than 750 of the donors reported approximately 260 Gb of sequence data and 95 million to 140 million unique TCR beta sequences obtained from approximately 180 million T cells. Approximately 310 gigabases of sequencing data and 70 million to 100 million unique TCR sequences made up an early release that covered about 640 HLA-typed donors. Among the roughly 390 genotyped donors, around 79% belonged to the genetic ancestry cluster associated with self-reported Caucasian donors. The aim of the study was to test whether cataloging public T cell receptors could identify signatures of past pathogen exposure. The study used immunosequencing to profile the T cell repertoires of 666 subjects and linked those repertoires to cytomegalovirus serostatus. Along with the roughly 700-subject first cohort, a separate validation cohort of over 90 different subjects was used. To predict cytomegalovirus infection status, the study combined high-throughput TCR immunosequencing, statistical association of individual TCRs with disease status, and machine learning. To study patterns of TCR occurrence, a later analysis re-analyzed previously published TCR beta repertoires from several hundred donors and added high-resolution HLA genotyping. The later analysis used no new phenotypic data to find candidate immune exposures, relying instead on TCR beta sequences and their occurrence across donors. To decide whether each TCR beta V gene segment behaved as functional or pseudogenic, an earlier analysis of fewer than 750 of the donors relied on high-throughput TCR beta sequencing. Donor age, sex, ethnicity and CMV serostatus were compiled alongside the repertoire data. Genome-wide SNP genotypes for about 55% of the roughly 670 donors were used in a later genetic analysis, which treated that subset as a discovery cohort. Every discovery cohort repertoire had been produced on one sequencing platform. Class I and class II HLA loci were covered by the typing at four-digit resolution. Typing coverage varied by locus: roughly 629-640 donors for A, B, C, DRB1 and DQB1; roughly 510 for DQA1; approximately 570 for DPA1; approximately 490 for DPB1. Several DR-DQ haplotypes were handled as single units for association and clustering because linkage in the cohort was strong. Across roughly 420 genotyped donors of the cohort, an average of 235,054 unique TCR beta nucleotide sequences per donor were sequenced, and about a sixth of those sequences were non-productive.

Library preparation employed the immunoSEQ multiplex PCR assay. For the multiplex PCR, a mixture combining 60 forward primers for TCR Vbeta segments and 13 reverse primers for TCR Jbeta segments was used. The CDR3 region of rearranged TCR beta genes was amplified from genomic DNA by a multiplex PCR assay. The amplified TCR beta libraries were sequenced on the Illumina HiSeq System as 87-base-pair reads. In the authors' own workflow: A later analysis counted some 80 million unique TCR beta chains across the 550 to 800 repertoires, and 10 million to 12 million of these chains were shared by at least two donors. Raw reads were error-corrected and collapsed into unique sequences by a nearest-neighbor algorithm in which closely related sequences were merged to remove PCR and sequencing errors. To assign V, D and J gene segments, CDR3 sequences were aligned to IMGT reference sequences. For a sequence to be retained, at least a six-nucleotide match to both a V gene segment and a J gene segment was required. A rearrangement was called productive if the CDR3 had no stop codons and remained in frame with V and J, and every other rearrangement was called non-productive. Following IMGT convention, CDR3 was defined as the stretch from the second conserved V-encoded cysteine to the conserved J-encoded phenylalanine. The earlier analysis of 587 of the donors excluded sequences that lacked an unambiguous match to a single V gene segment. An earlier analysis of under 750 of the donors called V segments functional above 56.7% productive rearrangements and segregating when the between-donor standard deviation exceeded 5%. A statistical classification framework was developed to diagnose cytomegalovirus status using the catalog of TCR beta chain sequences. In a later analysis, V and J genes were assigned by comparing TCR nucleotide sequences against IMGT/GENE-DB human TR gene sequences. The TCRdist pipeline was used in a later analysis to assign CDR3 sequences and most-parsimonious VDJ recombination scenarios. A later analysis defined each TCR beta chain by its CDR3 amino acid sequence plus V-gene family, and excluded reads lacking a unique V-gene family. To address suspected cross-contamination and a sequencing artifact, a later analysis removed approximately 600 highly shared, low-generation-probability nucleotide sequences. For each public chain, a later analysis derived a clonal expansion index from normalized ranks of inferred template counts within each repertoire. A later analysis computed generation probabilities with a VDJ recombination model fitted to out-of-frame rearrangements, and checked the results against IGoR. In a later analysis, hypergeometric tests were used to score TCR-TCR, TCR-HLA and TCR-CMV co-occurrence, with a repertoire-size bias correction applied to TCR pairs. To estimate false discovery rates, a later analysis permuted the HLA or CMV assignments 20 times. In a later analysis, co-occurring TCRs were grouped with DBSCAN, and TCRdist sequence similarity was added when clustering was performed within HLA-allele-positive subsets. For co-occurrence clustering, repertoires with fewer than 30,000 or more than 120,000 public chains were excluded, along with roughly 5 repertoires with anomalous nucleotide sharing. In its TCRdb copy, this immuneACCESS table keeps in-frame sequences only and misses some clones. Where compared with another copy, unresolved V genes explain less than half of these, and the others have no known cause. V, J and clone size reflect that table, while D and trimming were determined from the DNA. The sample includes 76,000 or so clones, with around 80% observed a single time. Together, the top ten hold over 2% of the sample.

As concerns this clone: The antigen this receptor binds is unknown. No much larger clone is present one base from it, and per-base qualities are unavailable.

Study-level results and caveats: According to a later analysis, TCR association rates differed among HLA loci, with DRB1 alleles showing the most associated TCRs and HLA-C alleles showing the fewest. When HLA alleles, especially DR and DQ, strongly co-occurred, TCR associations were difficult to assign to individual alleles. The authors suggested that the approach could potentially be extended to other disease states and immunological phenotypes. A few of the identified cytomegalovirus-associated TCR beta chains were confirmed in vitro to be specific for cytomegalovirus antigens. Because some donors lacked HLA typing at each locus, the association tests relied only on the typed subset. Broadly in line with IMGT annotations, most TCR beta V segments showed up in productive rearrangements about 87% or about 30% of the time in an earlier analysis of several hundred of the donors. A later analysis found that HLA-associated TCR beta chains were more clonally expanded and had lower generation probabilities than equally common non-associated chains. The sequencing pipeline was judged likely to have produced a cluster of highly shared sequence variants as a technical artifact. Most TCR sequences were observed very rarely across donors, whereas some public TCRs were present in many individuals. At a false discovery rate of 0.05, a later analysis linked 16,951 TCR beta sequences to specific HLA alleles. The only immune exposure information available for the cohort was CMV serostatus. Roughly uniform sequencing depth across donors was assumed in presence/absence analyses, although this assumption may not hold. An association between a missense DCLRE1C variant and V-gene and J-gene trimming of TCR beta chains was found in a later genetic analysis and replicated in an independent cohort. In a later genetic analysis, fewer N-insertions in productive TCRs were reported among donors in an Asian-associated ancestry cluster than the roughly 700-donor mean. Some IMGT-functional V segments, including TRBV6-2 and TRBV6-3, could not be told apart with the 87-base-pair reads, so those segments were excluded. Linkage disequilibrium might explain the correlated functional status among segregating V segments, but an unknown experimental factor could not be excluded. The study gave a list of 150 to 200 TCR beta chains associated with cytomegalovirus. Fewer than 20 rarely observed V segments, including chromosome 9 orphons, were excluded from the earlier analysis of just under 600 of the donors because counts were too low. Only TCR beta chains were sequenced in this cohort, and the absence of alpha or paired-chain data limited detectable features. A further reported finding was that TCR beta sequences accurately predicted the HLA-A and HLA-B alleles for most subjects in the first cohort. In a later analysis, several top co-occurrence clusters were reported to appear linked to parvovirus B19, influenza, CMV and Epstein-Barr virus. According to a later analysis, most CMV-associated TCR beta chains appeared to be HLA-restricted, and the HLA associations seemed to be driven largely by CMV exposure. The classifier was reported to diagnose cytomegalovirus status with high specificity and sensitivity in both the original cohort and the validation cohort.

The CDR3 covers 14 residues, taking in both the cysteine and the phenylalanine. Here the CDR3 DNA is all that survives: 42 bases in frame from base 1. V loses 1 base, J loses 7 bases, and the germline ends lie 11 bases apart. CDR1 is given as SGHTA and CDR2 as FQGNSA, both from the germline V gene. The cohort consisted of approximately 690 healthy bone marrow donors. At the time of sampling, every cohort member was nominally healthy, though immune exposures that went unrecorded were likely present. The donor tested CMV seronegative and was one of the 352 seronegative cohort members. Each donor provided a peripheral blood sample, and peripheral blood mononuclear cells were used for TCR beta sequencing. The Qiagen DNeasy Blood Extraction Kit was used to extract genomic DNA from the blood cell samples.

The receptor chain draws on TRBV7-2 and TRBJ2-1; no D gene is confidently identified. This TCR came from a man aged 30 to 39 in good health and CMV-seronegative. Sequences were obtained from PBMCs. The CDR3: CASSLGVSSNEQFF. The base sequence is TGTGCCAGCAGCTTAGGCGTTTCTAGTAATGAGCAGTTCTTC.